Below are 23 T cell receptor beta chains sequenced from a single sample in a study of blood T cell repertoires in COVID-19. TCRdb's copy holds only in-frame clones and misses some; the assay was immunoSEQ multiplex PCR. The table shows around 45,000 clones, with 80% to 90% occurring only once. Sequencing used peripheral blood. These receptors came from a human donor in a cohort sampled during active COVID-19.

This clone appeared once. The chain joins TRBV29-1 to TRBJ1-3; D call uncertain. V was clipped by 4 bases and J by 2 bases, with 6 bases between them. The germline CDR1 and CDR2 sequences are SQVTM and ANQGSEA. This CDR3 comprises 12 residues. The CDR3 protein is CSVVAAGNTIYF. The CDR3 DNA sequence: TGCAGCGTTGTTGCGGCTGGAAACACCATATATTTT.

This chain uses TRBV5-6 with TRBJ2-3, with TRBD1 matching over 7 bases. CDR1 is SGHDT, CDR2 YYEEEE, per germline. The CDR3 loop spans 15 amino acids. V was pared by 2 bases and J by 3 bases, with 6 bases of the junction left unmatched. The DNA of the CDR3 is TGTGCCAGCAGCTTTGACAGGGTAGGGACAGATACGCAGTATTTT. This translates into CASSFDRVGTDTQYF.

The DNA for the CDR3 is TGTGCCAGCAAGGCGGATACTTTCACCGGGGAGCTGTTTTTT. Translation gives CASKADTFTGELFF. The chain combines TRBV2 with TRBJ2-2; D is unclear. The germline gives CDR1 SNHLY, CDR2 FYNNEI. V lost 7 bases and J 4 bases, leaving 13 bases between the germline ends. The CDR3 extends over 14 amino acids.

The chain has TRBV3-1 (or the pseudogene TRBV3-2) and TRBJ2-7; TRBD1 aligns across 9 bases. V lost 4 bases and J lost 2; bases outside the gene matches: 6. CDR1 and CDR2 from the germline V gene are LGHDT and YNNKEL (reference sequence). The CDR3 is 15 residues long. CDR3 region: CASSRPGQGTYEQYF. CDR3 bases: TGTGCCAGCAGCCGACCGGGACAGGGAACCTACGAGCAGTACTTC.

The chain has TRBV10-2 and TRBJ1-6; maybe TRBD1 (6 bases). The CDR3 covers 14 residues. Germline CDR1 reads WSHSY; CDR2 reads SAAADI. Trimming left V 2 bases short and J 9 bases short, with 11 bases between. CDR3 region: CASSELQGSSPLHF. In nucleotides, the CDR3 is TGCGCCAGCAGTGAGCTTCAGGGGAGTTCACCCCTCCACTTT.

CDR3 nucleotide sequence: TGTGCCAGCAGTGAAGCGTCGACAGGGCCTGGAAACACCATATATTTT. As protein: CASSEASTGPGNTIYF. V gene TRBV6-1 combines with J gene TRBJ1-3, with TRBD1 matching over 7 bases. The V gene's germline CDR1 is MNHNS and CDR2 SASEGT. The ends lost 0 bases at V and 2 bases at J; junction bases unmatched: 4. The CDR3 has 16 residues.

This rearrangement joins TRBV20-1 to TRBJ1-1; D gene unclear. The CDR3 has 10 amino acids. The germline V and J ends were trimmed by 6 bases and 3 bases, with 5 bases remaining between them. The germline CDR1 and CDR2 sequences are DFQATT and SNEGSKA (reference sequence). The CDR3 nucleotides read TGCAGTGCGAGGGACACTGAAGCTTTCTTT. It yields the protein CSARDTEAFF.

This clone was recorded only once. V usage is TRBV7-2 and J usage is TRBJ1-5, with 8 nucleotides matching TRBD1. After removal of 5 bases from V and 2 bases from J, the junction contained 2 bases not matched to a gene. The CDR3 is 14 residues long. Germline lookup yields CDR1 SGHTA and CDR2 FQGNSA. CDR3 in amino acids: CASSTRGRNQPQHF. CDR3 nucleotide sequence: TGTGCCAGCAGCACCAGGGGGCGCAATCAGCCCCAGCATTTT. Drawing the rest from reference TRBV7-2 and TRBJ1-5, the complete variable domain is GAGVSQSPSNKVTEKGKDVELRCDPISGHTALYWYRQSLGQGLEFLIYFQGNSAPDKSGLPSDRFSAERTGGSVSTLTIQRTQQEDSAVYLCASSTRGRNQPQHFGDGTRLSIL.

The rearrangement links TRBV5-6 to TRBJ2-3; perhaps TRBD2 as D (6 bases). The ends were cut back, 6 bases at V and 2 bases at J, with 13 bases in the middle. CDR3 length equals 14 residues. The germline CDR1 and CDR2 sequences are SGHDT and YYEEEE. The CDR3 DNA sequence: TGTGCCAGCACCCTGCGGGGTTACACAGATACGCAGTATTTT. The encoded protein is CASTLRGYTDTQYF. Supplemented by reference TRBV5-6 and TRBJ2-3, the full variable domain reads DAGVTQSPTHLIKTRGQQVTLRCSPKSGHDTVSWYQQALGQGPQFIFQYYEEEERQRGNFPDRFSGHQFPNYSSELNVNALLLGDSALYLCASTLRGYTDTQYFGPGTRLTVL.

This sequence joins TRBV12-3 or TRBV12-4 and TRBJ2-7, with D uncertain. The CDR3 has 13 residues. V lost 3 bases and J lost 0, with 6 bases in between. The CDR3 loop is CASSFFVSYEQYF. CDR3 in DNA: TGTGCCAGCAGTTTTTTCGTCTCCTACGAGCAGTACTTC.

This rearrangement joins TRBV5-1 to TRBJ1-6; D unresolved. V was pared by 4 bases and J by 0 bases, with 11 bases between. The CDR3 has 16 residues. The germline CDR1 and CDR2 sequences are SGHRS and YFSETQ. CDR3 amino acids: CASSTLGSSYNSPLHF. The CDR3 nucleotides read TGCGCCAGCAGCACCTTAGGGAGCTCCTATAATTCACCCCTCCACTTT. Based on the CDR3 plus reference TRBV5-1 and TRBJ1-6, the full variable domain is KAGVTQTPRYLIKTRGQQVTLSCSPISGHRSVSWYQQTPGQGLQFLFEYFSETQRNKGNFPGRFSGRQFSNSRSEMNVSTLELGDSALYLCASSTLGSSYNSPLHFGNGTRLTVT.

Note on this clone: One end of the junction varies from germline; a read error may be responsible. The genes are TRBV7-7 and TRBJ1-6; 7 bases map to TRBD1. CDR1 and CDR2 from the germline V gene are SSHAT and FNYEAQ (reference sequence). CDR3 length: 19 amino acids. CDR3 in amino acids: CASSLALQWRQGGESPLHF. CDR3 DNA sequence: TGTGCTAGCAGCTTAGCGCTGCAGTGGCGGCAGGGGGGCGAGTCACCCCTCCACTTT.

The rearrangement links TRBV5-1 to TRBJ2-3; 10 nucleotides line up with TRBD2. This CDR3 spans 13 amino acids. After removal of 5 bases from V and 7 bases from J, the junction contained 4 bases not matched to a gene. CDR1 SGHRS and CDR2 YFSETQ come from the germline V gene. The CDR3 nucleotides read TGCGCCAGCAGTAGCGGGGGGACAAATACGCAGTATTTT. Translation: CASSSGGTNTQYF.

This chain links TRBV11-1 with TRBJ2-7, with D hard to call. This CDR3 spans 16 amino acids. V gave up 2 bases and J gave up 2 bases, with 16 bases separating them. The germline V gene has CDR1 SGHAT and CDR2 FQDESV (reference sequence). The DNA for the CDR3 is TGTGCCAGCAGCTTATACGGAAGGAACAGAGCCTACGAGCAGTACTTC. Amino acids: CASSLYGRNRAYEQYF.

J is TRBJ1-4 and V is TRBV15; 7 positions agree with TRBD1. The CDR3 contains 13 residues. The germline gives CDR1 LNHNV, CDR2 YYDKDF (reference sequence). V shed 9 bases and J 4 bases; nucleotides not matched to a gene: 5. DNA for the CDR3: TGTGCCACGAAGACAGGGATTAATGAAAAACTGTTTTTT. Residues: CATKTGINEKLFF.

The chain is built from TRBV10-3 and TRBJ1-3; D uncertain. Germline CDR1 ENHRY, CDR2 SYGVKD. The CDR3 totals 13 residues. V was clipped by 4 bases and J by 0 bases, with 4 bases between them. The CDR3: CAISGYSGNTIYF. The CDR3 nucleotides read TGTGCCATCAGTGGTTACTCTGGAAACACCATATATTTT.

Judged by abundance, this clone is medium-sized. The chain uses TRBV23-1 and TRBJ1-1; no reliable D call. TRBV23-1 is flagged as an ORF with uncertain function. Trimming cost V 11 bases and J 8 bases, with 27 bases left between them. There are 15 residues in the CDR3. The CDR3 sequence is CAGISCPGGPSEAFF. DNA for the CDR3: TGCGCCGGCATCTCCTGTCCAGGAGGGCCTTCGGAAGCTTTCTTT.

The CDR3 loop reads CASSKGTDRGRLWSGTF. The CDR3, as DNA: TGTGCCAGCAGCAAAGGAACCGACAGGGGGCGCCTTTGGTCGGGCACCTTC. This chain links TRBV5-4 with TRBJ1-2; 10 nucleotides align to TRBD1. The CDR3 is 17 residues long. The ends lost 4 bases at V and 13 bases at J; junction bases unmatched: 22. In germline, CDR1 is SGHNT, CDR2 YYREEE (reference sequence).

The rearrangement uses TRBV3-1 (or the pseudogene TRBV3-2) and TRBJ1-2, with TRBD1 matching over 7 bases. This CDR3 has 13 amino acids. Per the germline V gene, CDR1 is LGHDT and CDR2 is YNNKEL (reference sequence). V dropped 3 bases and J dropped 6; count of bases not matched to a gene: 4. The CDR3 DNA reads TGTGCCAGCAGCCAGACAGGGACCGATGGCTACACCTTC. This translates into CASSQTGTDGYTF.

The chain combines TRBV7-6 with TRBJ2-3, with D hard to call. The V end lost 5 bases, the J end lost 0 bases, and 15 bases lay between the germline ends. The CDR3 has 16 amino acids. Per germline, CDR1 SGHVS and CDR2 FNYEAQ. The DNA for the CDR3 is TGTGCCAGCAGCCCGCAATACATTTCTAGCACAGATACGCAGTATTTT. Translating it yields CASSPQYISSTDTQYF.

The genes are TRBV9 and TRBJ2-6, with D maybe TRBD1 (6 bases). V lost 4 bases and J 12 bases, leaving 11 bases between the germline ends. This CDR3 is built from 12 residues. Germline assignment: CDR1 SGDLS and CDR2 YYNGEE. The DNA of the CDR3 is TGTGCCAGCAGCCTCTCGACAGGCGTCCTGACTTTC. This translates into CASSLSTGVLTF.

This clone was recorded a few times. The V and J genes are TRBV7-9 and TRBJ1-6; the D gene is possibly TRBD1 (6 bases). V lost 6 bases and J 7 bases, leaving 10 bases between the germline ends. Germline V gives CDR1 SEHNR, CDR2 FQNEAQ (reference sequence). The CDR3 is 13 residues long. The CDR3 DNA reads TGTGCCAGCAGACCAGGACAGAATTCACCCCTCCACTTT. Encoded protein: CASRPGQNSPLHF.

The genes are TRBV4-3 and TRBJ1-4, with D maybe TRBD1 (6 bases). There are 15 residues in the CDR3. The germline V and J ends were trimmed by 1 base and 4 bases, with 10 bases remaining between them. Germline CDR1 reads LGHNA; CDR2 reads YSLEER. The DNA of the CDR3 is TGCGCCAGCAGCCAAGTACAGGGAAGTAATGAAAAACTGTTTTTT. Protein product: CASSQVQGSNEKLFF.